Each of the 22 T cell receptor beta chains below was sequenced from the same sample in a study of lymphopenia after photon versus proton radiotherapy. Data came from immunoSEQ multiplex PCR; TCRdb stores just in-frame clones and leaves some out. The sample shows fewer than 25,000 clones, approximately 88% of them seen only once. The source material was peripheral blood, sampled from a patient treated with photon-based radiotherapy. These receptors all come from a man aged 35-49 years with gastric cancer.

The chain carries TRBV25-1 and TRBJ2-5; no clear D gene. With the DNA end fitting TRBJ2-7 better, the J assignment may be wrong. Looked up from germline, CDR1 is MGHDK and CDR2 is SYGVNS. This CDR3 is built from 13 residues. CDR3: CASSGGNPYEQYF. The DNA of the CDR3 is TGTGCCAGCAGTGGAGGTAACCCCTACGAGCAGTACTTC.

This clone was counted only a few times. The chain is built from TRBV6-5 and TRBJ2-5, with 14 bases identical to TRBD2. V lost 6 bases to trimming and J lost 7 bases; unmatched junction nucleotides: 7. The CDR3 is 15 residues long. Per the germline V gene, CDR1 is MNHEY and CDR2 is SVGAGI. CDR3 amino acids: CASRRLAGGLGTQYF. The DNA for the CDR3 is TGTGCCAGCAGGAGACTAGCGGGGGGGCTTGGGACCCAGTACTTC.

This clone appeared a single time. V is TRBV2 and J is TRBJ2-7; 7 nucleotides agree with TRBD1. Trimming took 9 bases from V and 2 from J; bases not matched to a gene: 7. Germline V gene lookup returns CDR1 SNHLY and CDR2 FYNNEI. This CDR3 region has 13 residues. For the CDR3, the DNA is TGTGCCAGTAAACGGGGACAGACCTACGAGCAGTACTTC. Its translation is CASKRGQTYEQYF. Together with reference TRBV2 and TRBJ2-7, the CDR3 gives the full variable domain: EPEVTQTPSHQVTQMGQEVILRCVPISNHLYFYWYRQILGQKVEFLVSFYNNEISEKSEIFDDQFSVERPDGSNFTLKIRSTKLEDSAMYFCASKRGQTYEQYFGPGTRLTVT.

This chain joins TRBV6-1 and TRBJ1-1; D not certain. V was trimmed by 4 bases and J by 3 bases, leaving 9 bases between them. The CDR3 contains 13 residues. CDR1 and CDR2 (germline): MNHNS, SASEGT. CDR3 in DNA: TGTGCCAGCAGTGTTAAAGGGTACACTGAAGCTTTCTTT. It specifies CASSVKGYTEAFF.

This clone was detected only a few times. The rearrangement links TRBV4-1 to TRBJ2-3; 9 bases fit TRBD1. The CDR3 consists of 16 residues. The germline V gene encodes CDR1 MGHRA and CDR2 YSYEKL. Trimming at V came to 0 bases and at J to 2 bases, leaving 3 bases not matched to a gene. The CDR3 DNA sequence: TGCGCCAGCAGCCAAGACCGGGACAGGGCCACAGATACGCAGTATTTT. Amino acids: CASSQDRDRATDTQYF.

As regards this clone: Compared with germline, one end of the junction differs, possibly owing to a read error. The chain has TRBV4-2 and TRBJ1-1; D call uncertain. CDR1 and CDR2 from the germline V gene are LGHNA and YNFKEQ. The length of the CDR3 is 11 residues. The CDR3 nucleotides are TGTGCCAGCAGCCAAGTAGGACCTCCTCTCTTT. It is translated as CASSQVGPPLF.

The chain employs TRBV29-1 and TRBJ1-1; maybe TRBD1 (5 bases). The CDR3 totals 13 residues. The V end was cut by 3 bases, the J end by 5 bases, with 13 bases between. Per germline, CDR1 SQVTM and CDR2 ANQGSEA. The CDR3 DNA sequence: TGCAGCGTTGATAGGTCAGGGTGGACTGAAGCTTTCTTT. It codes for CSVDRSGWTEAFF.

The chain couples TRBV2 to TRBJ2-3; maybe TRBD1 (6 bases). This CDR3 is 15 amino acids long. The V gene lost 7 bases and the J gene lost 5 bases, with 19 bases spanning the gap. Germline V CDR1 and CDR2: SNHLY, FYNNEI. The CDR3 reads CASMLLGAAGDTQYF. The CDR3 DNA follows: TGTGCCAGCATGTTGTTGGGGGCCGCGGGAGATACGCAGTATTTT.

V and J are TRBV2 and TRBJ1-1; D remains ambiguous. V lost 6 bases, J lost 1 base, and 9 bases lay in between. CDR1 and CDR2 from the germline V gene are SNHLY and FYNNEI. This CDR3 region has 13 residues. In nucleotides, the CDR3 is TGTGCCAGCAGCGAGGAGCGGAACACTGAAGCTTTCTTT. Translated: CASSEERNTEAFF.

The chain combines TRBV7-7 with TRBJ1-1, with D unresolved. Germline V gene sequence: CDR1 SSHAT, CDR2 FNYEAQ (reference sequence). This CDR3 has 13 residues. Trimming pared 2 bases from V and 5 bases from J, leaving 9 bases between. The CDR3 loop is CASSLKAGTEAFF. The CDR3 nucleotides are TGTGCCAGCAGCTTAAAGGCGGGAACTGAAGCTTTCTTT.

This clone is labeled medium-sized. The rearrangement joins TRBV19 to TRBJ1-1; D remains unclear. V was pared by 10 bases and J by 2 bases, with 23 bases between. The CDR3 covers 16 residues. CDR1 LNHDA and CDR2 SQIVND come from the germline V gene (reference sequence). As DNA, the CDR3 is TGTGCCACGATCAAACGCCCGGGCAATTTAAACACTGAAGCTTTCTTT. Its translation: CATIKRPGNLNTEAFF.

V usage is TRBV19 and J usage is TRBJ2-4; TRBD1 agrees at 10 bases. CDR1 LNHDA and CDR2 SQIVND come from the germline V gene (reference sequence). J lost 11 bases, V lost 4 bases, and 5 bases had no gene match. The CDR3 has 13 amino acids. CDR3 DNA: TGTGCCAGTAGTAGGGACAGGGGTTCCCTTCAGTACTTC. This translates into CASSRDRGSLQYF.

This clone was seen just once. The chain has TRBV11-2 and TRBJ2-7; D unclear. The CDR3 consists of 11 residues. Trimming left V 5 bases short and J 0 bases short, with 2 bases between. Germline assignment: CDR1 SGHAT and CDR2 FQNNGV. The CDR3 DNA sequence: TGTGCCAGCAGCGCCTCCTACGAGCAGTACTTC. Encoded protein: CASSASYEQYF.

CDR3 sequence: CATSGLKTSSYNEQFF. The CDR3 DNA sequence: TGTGCCACCAGCGGCCTAAAGACTAGCTCCTACAATGAGCAGTTCTTC. The chain uses TRBV15 and TRBJ2-1; D perhaps matches TRBD2 (6 bases). V lost 5 bases, J lost 0 bases, and 14 bases lay in between. The CDR3 is made up of 16 amino acids. Germline CDR1 is LNHNV and CDR2 is YYDKDF (reference sequence).

The genes are TRBV7-3 and TRBJ2-7, with D tentatively TRBD1 (6 bases). Germline loops: CDR1 SGHTA, CDR2 FQGTGA. Trimming removed 2 bases at V and 3 bases at J, with 14 bases between. The CDR3 sequence is 15 residues long. CDR3 DNA: TGTGCCAGCAGCTTAGATGGGGGCCCTCTCTACGAGCAGTACTTC. It translates to CASSLDGGPLYEQYF.

This chain uses TRBV2 with TRBJ1-4; D unresolved. Germline V gene lookup returns CDR1 SNHLY and CDR2 FYNNEI. The CDR3 spans 13 residues. V lost 4 bases, J lost 1 base, and 4 bases lay in between. The CDR3 sequence is CASSAQTNEKLFF. For the CDR3, the DNA is TGTGCCAGCAGTGCCCAAACTAATGAAAAACTGTTTTTT.

This rearrangement joins TRBV6-6 to TRBJ2-3; D unclear. CDR1 and CDR2 (germline): MNHNY, SVGAGI (reference sequence). The ends were cut back, 7 bases at V and 0 bases at J, with 14 bases in the middle. CDR3 size: 15 residues. For the CDR3, the DNA is TGTGCCAGCAATAGGCCAACGGCTAGCACAGATACGCAGTATTTT. Protein: CASNRPTASTDTQYF.

This CDR3 reads CASSPGQKYEKLFF. The CDR3 DNA is TGTGCCAGCAGCCCTGGACAGAAGTATGAAAAACTGTTTTTT. The chain is built from TRBV7-2 and TRBJ1-4, with D possibly TRBD1 on 6 matching bases. V lost 5 bases and J lost 6, with 13 bases in between. The CDR3 runs 14 residues. Germline V gene sequence: CDR1 SGHTA, CDR2 FQGNSA.

The V gene is TRBV11-2, the J gene TRBJ1-2; TRBD1 might be the D (5 bases). Trimming shortened V by 5 bases and J by 4 bases, and 17 bases separated the two germline ends. Germline CDR1 SGHAT, CDR2 FQNNGV. The CDR3 is 15 amino acids. Here the CDR3 reads CASSRLGQALYGYTF. CDR3 DNA sequence: TGTGCCAGCAGCCGCTTGGGGCAGGCCCTCTATGGCTACACCTTC.

The rearrangement links TRBV2 to TRBJ1-4; D may be TRBD1 (5 bases). Germline CDR1 SNHLY, CDR2 FYNNEI. CDR3 size: 15 residues. Trimming cost V 2 bases and J 3 bases, with 10 bases left between them. The CDR3 region is CASSEQGRANEKLFF. In nucleotides, the CDR3 is TGTGCCAGCAGTGAACAGGGCAGGGCTAATGAAAAACTGTTTTTT.

In DNA, the CDR3 is TGTGCCAGTAGTATAGAGGGGTCCACCTACAATGAGCAGTTCTTC. Amino acid sequence: CASSIEGSTYNEQFF. V gene TRBV19 combines with J gene TRBJ2-1; D unresolved. Trimming stripped 0 bases from V and 2 bases from J, with 8 bases between. This CDR3 has 15 amino acids. CDR1 is LNHDA and CDR2 is SQIVND in the germline V gene (reference sequence).

This sequence joins TRBV5-1 and TRBJ2-2, with D possibly matching TRBD2 (5 bases). Germline V gene data show CDR1 as SGHRS and CDR2 as YFSETQ. V lost 0 bases and J lost 0, with 9 bases in between. CDR3 length equals 16 residues. For the CDR3, the DNA is TGCGCCAGCAGCTTGGCCCCGGGATCGAACACCGGGGAGCTGTTTTTT. Amino acid sequence: CASSLAPGSNTGELFF.